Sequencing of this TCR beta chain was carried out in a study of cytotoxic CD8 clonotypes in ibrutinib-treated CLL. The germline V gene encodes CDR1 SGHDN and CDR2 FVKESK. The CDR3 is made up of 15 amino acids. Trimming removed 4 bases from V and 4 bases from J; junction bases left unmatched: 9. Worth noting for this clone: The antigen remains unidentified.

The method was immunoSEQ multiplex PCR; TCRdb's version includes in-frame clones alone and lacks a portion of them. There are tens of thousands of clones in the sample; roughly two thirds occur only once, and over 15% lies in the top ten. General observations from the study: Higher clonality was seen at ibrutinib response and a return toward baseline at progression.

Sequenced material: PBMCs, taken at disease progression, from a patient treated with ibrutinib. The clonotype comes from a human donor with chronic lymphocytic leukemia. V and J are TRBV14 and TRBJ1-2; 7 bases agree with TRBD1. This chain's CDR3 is CASSLQGRLGYGYTF. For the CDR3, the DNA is TGTGCCAGCAGCCTACAGGGGAGGTTAGGCTATGGCTACACCTTC.